The 21 T cell receptor beta chains given below trace back to one sample, sequenced in a study of blood T cell repertoires in COVID-19. The data were produced by immunoSEQ multiplex PCR, yet TCRdb's version contains in-frame clones alone and is incomplete. The table includes over 150,000 clones, about 88% detected once. The sample consisted of PBMCs or T cells enriched from blood (not recorded which). These receptors all come from a woman aged 50 to 60 who had recovered from COVID-19.

The V gene is TRBV3-1 (or the pseudogene TRBV3-2), the J gene TRBJ2-3, with D uncertain. Germline V gene data show CDR1 as LGHDT and CDR2 as YNNKEL (reference sequence). The V gene lost 4 bases and the J gene lost 0 bases, with 8 bases spanning the gap. The CDR3 is made up of 14 amino acids. CDR3 DNA sequence: TGTGCCAGCAGCCGGGCCCCTAGCACAGATACGCAGTATTTT. Amino acids: CASSRAPSTDTQYF.

CDR3 bases: TGTGCCAGCAGCTTAGGGACTGGGACCGGGGAGCTGTTTTTT. Protein product: CASSLGTGTGELFF. The chain uses TRBV11-2 and TRBJ2-2; TRBD2 is a possible D gene (5 bases). With 1 base removed from V and 5 bases from J, the gap between germline ends came to 8 bases. The CDR3 has 14 residues. CDR1 is SGHAT, CDR2 FQNNGV, per germline.

This chain connects TRBV12-1 to TRBJ2-3; whether TRBD1, the table's D call, matches the DNA was not checked. TRBV12-1 is a known pseudogene. The CDR3 has 16 amino acids. In nucleotides, the CDR3 is TGTGCCAGCAGCTCGACACAGGGAAGAGGCACAGATACGCAGTATTTT. It specifies CASSSTQGRGTDTQYF.

This clone appeared a few times. The chain links TRBV7-9 to TRBJ1-5, with 9 nucleotides matching TRBD1. The junction had 12 bases not matched to a gene; V was cut back by 5 bases and J by 4 bases. CDR3 size: 17 residues. CDR1 is SEHNR and CDR2 is FQNEAQ in the germline V gene (reference sequence). The CDR3 reads CASSRTGTGNGNQPQHF. CDR3 coding DNA: TGTGCCAGCAGCCGGACCGGGACAGGGAACGGGAATCAGCCCCAGCATTTT.

A remark on this clone: This specimen includes other DNA sequences encoding the same CDR3. CDR3 in DNA: TGTGCCAGCTCACCATCGCCTAGCAGAAATGAGCAGTTCTTC. Its translation: CASSPSPSRNEQFF. V usage is TRBV18 and J usage is TRBJ2-1; TRBD2 might be the D (5 bases). Deletions cut 2 bases from V and 7 bases from J, with 12 bases between. This CDR3 is built from 14 residues. Germline values: CDR1 KGHSH, CDR2 LQKENI.

The gene calls are TRBV4-1 and TRBJ1-1; no clear D gene. This CDR3 contains 15 residues. Trimming removed 2 bases at V and 3 bases at J, with 13 bases between. CDR1 and CDR2 from the germline V gene are MGHRA and YSYEKL. The CDR3 sequence is CASSQTPSGYTEAFF. The CDR3, as DNA: TGCGCCAGCAGCCAAACGCCGTCCGGGTACACTGAAGCTTTCTTT.

This clone was seen only once. The chain uses TRBV6-2 or TRBV6-3 and TRBJ1-5; D is unclear. V was shortened by 0 bases and J by 7 bases, with 13 bases between the two germline ends. Germline values: CDR1 MNHEY, CDR2 SVGEGT. The CDR3 covers 15 residues. CDR3 protein: CASSYSYGVSQPQHF. In DNA, the CDR3 is TGTGCCAGCAGTTACTCTTACGGTGTAAGCCAGCCCCAGCATTTT.

This clone was seen once. The V gene is TRBV18, the J gene TRBJ2-2; no definite D call. V was clipped by 3 bases and J by 3 bases, with 2 bases between them. The CDR3 runs 12 residues. From germline, CDR1 is KGHSH and CDR2 LQKENI. CDR3 sequence: CASSPYTGELFF. DNA for the CDR3: TGTGCCAGCTCACCCTACACCGGGGAGCTGTTTTTT.

V usage is TRBV2 and J usage is TRBJ2-3; 10 nucleotides agree with TRBD1. The germline gives CDR1 SNHLY, CDR2 FYNNEI. The junction had 7 bases not matched to a gene; V was cut back by 5 bases and J by 5 bases. The CDR3 sequence is 15 residues long. This CDR3 reads CASSLGQGREDTQYF. In DNA, the CDR3 is TGTGCCAGCAGTTTGGGACAGGGGAGGGAAGATACGCAGTATTTT. Variable domain in full (rest from reference TRBV2 and TRBJ2-3): EPEVTQTPSHQVTQMGQEVILRCVPISNHLYFYWYRQILGQKVEFLVSFYNNEISEKSEIFDDQFSVERPDGSNFTLKIRSTKLEDSAMYFCASSLGQGREDTQYFGPGTRLTVL.

The chain links TRBV5-1 to TRBJ1-1, with 7 positions matching TRBD1. Germline lookup yields CDR1 SGHRS and CDR2 YFSETQ. The J segment lost 7 bases and the V segment lost 3 bases, leaving 12 bases of the junction unmatched. The CDR3 loop spans 15 amino acids. CDR3 sequence (DNA): TGCGCCAGCAGCTCAACAGCCACAGGGGTGAGTGAAGCTTTCTTT. Amino acids: CASSSTATGVSEAFF.

The chain couples TRBV7-8 to TRBJ2-7, with D possibly matching TRBD1 (5 bases). Germline V CDR1 and CDR2: SGHVS, FQNEAQ. This CDR3 region has 14 residues. The V and J ends lost 1 base and 6 bases respectively, with 13 bases between them. CDR3 bases: TGTGCCAGCAGCTTAGGAAAGGGGTTGTCCGAGCAGTACTTC. This gives the protein CASSLGKGLSEQYF.

The rearrangement links TRBV4-2 to TRBJ2-3, with 8 nucleotides matching TRBD2. Per the germline V gene, CDR1 is LGHNA and CDR2 is YNFKEQ. J gave up 2 bases and V 1 base, and 11 bases lay outside the gene matches. The CDR3 has 18 residues. DNA of the CDR3: TGTGCCAGCAGCCAAGGGCGGTTGGCGGGAGGTCCCACAGATACGCAGTATTTT. Its protein is CASSQGRLAGGPTDTQYF.

The rearrangement uses TRBV4-2 and TRBJ1-3, with D unresolved. V was clipped by 0 bases and J by 2 bases, with 8 bases between them. The CDR3 covers 15 residues. Per germline, CDR1 LGHNA and CDR2 YNFKEQ. The CDR3 nucleotides are TGTGCCAGCAGCCAAGAGGTGGGCGCTGGAAACACCATATATTTT. Translating gives CASSQEVGAGNTIYF.

The V call is TRBV11-2, the J call TRBJ2-1; a weak D match, TRBD1 (6 bases). From germline, CDR1 is SGHAT and CDR2 FQNNGV. CDR3 length equals 14 residues. V shed 4 bases and J shed 6 bases, with 13 bases lying between them. CDR3 nucleotide sequence: TGTGCCAGCAGCTCCAGGGGTTTACCCAATGAGCAGTTCTTC. This sequence encodes CASSSRGLPNEQFF.

The V call is TRBV27, the J call TRBJ2-7; no reliable D call. The CDR3 consists of 11 residues. The germline gives CDR1 MNHEY, CDR2 SMNVEV (reference sequence). The V and J ends lost 8 bases and 4 bases respectively, with 9 bases between them. The CDR3 here is CASGFGYEQYF. As DNA, the CDR3 is TGTGCCAGCGGATTCGGGTACGAGCAGTACTTC.

The chain has TRBV12-5 and TRBJ1-5; the match to TRBD1 covers 7 bases. The germline gives CDR1 LGHNT, CDR2 FRNRAP. CDR3 length equals 20 residues. The ends lost 5 bases at V and 0 bases at J; junction bases unmatched: 19. The CDR3 spells CASGIGTVIGATYSNQPQHF. The CDR3 bases are TGTGCTAGTGGTATCGGGACAGTCATCGGGGCAACCTATAGCAATCAGCCCCAGCATTTT.

This clone occurred a few times. The rearrangement joins TRBV6-5 to TRBJ2-1, with TRBD2 identical over 7 bases. V was clipped by 5 bases and J by 5 bases; unmatched bases: 6. Germline CDR1 reads MNHEY; CDR2 reads SVGAGI. The CDR3 runs to 14 residues. The CDR3 DNA reads as TGTGCCAGCAGTCGGGGACTACATGACAATGAGCAGTTCTTC. It is translated as CASSRGLHDNEQFF.

The chain uses TRBV28 and TRBJ2-7, with D uncertain. The germline gives CDR1 MDHEN, CDR2 SYDVKM. The length of the CDR3 is 12 residues. With 2 bases removed from V and 10 bases from J, the gap between germline ends came to 12 bases. The CDR3 is CASSLGAGSQYF. CDR3 nucleotides: TGTGCCAGCAGTTTAGGCGCAGGCTCCCAGTACTTC.

This clone was seen a single time. V is TRBV10-1 and J is TRBJ2-5, with TRBD2 matching 7 bases. The CDR3 covers 14 residues. Per the germline V gene, CDR1 is WNHNN and CDR2 is SYGVQD (reference sequence). The ends lost 8 bases at V and 1 base at J; junction bases unmatched: 7. The CDR3 DNA sequence: TGCGCCAGCGGCCGGGGAGGGGCCCAAGAGACCCAGTACTTC. As protein: CASGRGGAQETQYF.

This chain links TRBV18 with TRBJ1-1; D is unclear. Trimming took off 5 bases at V and 6 bases at J, with 13 bases between the two ends. CDR1 is KGHSH, CDR2 LQKENI, per germline. This CDR3 has 13 residues. The chain's CDR3 is CASSTWSGAEAFF. The DNA for the CDR3 is TGTGCCAGCTCAACATGGTCCGGGGCTGAAGCTTTCTTT. Together with reference TRBV18 and TRBJ1-1, the CDR3 gives the full variable domain: NAGVMQNPRHLVRRRGQEARLRCSPMKGHSHVYWYRQLPEEGLKFMVYLQKENIIDESGMPKERFSAEFPKEGPSILRIQQVVRGDSAAYFCASSTWSGAEAFFGQGTRLTVV.

The chain links TRBV18 to TRBJ1-2, with D possibly matching TRBD1 (6 bases). This CDR3 has 14 amino acids. V lost 5 bases and J 5 bases, leaving 15 bases between the germline ends. The germline V gene encodes CDR1 KGHSH and CDR2 LQKENI. The CDR3 loop is CASSARAGDYGYTF. The CDR3 region has the DNA TGTGCCAGCTCAGCTCGCGCAGGGGATTATGGCTACACCTTC. Using reference TRBV18 and TRBJ1-2 for the parts outside the CDR3, the full variable domain is NAGVMQNPRHLVRRRGQEARLRCSPMKGHSHVYWYRQLPEEGLKFMVYLQKENIIDESGMPKERFSAEFPKEGPSILRIQQVVRGDSAAYFCASSARAGDYGYTFGSGTRLTVV.